The 24 T cell receptor beta chains listed next were all sequenced from one sample in a study of CD8+CD57+ T cells in acquired aplastic anemia. TCR beta VDJ and CDR3 profiling used genomic DNA as template. Using its own MiXCR run on the reads, TCRdb lists one record per CDR3 protein. This sample yields 300,000 or so distinct CDR3 sequences, of which roughly 53% are seen a single time; around 1.3% belongs to the top ten. It was patients with CD8+CD57+ cell expansion by flow cytometry who were chosen for sequencing. The sample was sorted CD4+, CD8+, or CD8+CD57+ T cells (not recorded which) from PBMCs. The receptors were sampled from a human donor with aplastic anemia.

There are many counts of this clonotype. V usage is TRBV5-1 and J usage is TRBJ2-2; the D gene could be TRBD1 or TRBD2 (6 bases each). The germline gives CDR1 SGHRS, CDR2 YFSETQ. Trimming took off 0 bases at V and 5 bases at J, with 11 bases between the two ends. The CDR3 is made up of 15 amino acids. The CDR3 reads CASSLARGGTGELFF. The CDR3 DNA follows: TGCGCCAGCAGCTTGGCCAGGGGAGGAACCGGGGAGCTGTTTTTT.

Many counts were recorded for this clonotype. The chain is built from TRBV20-1 and TRBJ2-5, with D hard to call. Trimming stripped 1 base from V and 0 bases from J, with 6 bases between. The CDR3 contains 13 residues. Germline V CDR1 and CDR2: DFQATT, SNEGSKA (reference sequence). The CDR3 region has the DNA TGCAGTGCTAGAGCCCCAGACCAAGAGACCCAGTACTTC. Translating gives CSARAPDQETQYF.

This clonotype was counted many times. The chain has TRBV12-3 or TRBV12-4 and TRBJ2-1, with D perhaps matching TRBD1 (6 bases). The CDR3 length is 15 residues. The V end lost 8 bases, the J end lost 5 bases, and 19 bases lay between the germline ends. CDR3 bases: TGTGCCAGCGGTACGCGGAGAAGGGGGAACAATGAGCAGTTCTTC. This translates into CASGTRRRGNNEQFF.

The CDR3 sequence is CASSLTGGHEQYF. The DNA for the CDR3 is TGCGCCAGCAGCTTGACAGGGGGCCACGAGCAGTACTTC. The chain uses TRBV5-1 and TRBJ2-7; TRBD1 agrees at 9 bases. CDR1 and CDR2 (germline): SGHRS, YFSETQ. V gave up 1 base and J gave up 5 bases; unmatched junction bases: 1. CDR3 length equals 13 residues. Full variable domain (remainder filled in from reference TRBV5-1 and TRBJ2-7): KAGVTQTPRYLIKTRGQQVTLSCSPISGHRSVSWYQQTPGQGLQFLFEYFSETQRNKGNFPGRFSGRQFSNSRSEMNVSTLELGDSALYLCASSLTGGHEQYFGPGTRLTVT.

The genes are TRBV7-3 and TRBJ1-2, with D perhaps TRBD1 (5 bases). Trimming took 4 bases from V and 0 from J, leaving 18 bases between them. CDR1 and CDR2 from the germline V gene are SGHTA and FQGTGA. The CDR3 extends over 17 amino acids. CDR3 sequence: CASSSQPGHVTNYGYTF. The CDR3 nucleotides are TGTGCCAGCAGCTCCCAACCTGGACACGTTACTAACTATGGCTACACCTTC.

This clonotype was seen a few times. The chain employs TRBV12-5 and TRBJ2-7; D is ambiguous. V dropped 4 bases and J dropped 5 bases, with 6 bases sitting between them. The length of the CDR3 is 11 residues. Germline CDR1 LGHNT, CDR2 FRNRAP. This CDR3 is CASGSQDEQYF. CDR3 bases: TGTGCTAGTGGTTCCCAGGACGAGCAGTACTTC.

Ten or more counts support this clonotype. The chain is built from TRBV7-9 and TRBJ1-1; D remains unclear. The CDR3 extends over 14 amino acids. In germline, CDR1 is SEHNR, CDR2 FQNEAQ (reference sequence). Trimming removed 1 base from V and 1 base from J, with 7 bases in between. The CDR3 bases are TGTGCCAGCAGCTTAGACGGTTGGAACACTGAAGCTTTCTTT. It is translated as CASSLDGWNTEAFF.

The chain joins TRBV20-1 to TRBJ1-1, with TRBD1 as a possible D gene (5 bases). V was clipped by 6 bases and J by 0 bases, with 11 bases between them. Per germline, CDR1 DFQATT and CDR2 SNEGSKA (reference sequence). The CDR3 is 13 amino acids. DNA for the CDR3: TGCAGTGCCCCAAACAGGCTGAACACTGAAGCTTTCTTT. This encodes CSAPNRLNTEAFF.

The rearrangement links TRBV2 to TRBJ2-7; 7 bases agree with TRBD2. V was pared by 6 bases and J by 6 bases, with 14 bases of the junction left unmatched. Germline V lookup: CDR1 SNHLY, CDR2 FYNNEI. This CDR3 has 15 residues. CDR3 region: CASSAPRGESVEQYF. The CDR3 coding sequence is TGTGCCAGCAGCGCGCCCCGGGGGGAGAGCGTCGAGCAGTACTTC.

The chain uses TRBV9 and TRBJ2-5; D is perhaps TRBD2 (8 bases). Germline V gives CDR1 SGDLS, CDR2 YYNGEE. This CDR3 comprises 15 residues. V gave up 0 bases and J gave up 7 bases, with 16 bases separating them. CDR3 sequence (DNA): TGTGCCAGCAGCGTAGGCGGGAGGCCAGGGGGGACCCAGTACTTC. Translated, it gives CASSVGGRPGGTQYF.

The CDR3 loop is CAIEEEATDSTDTQYF. The DNA for the CDR3 is TGTGCCATCGAGGAGGAGGCAACAGATAGCACAGATACGCAGTATTTT. This rearrangement joins TRBV10-3 to TRBJ2-3, with TRBD2 as a possible D gene (5 bases). This CDR3 region has 16 residues. The V and J ends lost 8 bases and 0 bases respectively, with 18 bases between them. Per germline, CDR1 ENHRY and CDR2 SYGVKD.

This clonotype has more than one count but fewer than ten. V usage is TRBV7-9 and J usage is TRBJ1-1; 7 bases align to TRBD1. The CDR3 runs to 12 residues. CDR1 and CDR2 (germline): SEHNR, FQNEAQ (reference sequence). The J segment lost 4 bases and the V segment lost 6 bases, leaving 2 bases of the junction unmatched. CDR3 DNA: TGTGCCAGCAGTTCAGGGGGCACTGAAGCTTTCTTT. It specifies CASSSGGTEAFF.

This clonotype was seen at least ten times. V gene TRBV20-1 combines with J gene TRBJ2-7; the D gene is possibly TRBD2 (5 bases). Germline assignment: CDR1 DFQATT and CDR2 SNEGSKA (reference sequence). This CDR3 has 12 residues. Trimming left V 6 bases short and J 7 bases short, with 16 bases between. Written as DNA, the CDR3 is TGCAGTGCCACCGTGCGGGTCGGGGAGCAGTACTTC. Encoded protein: CSATVRVGEQYF.

CDR3 bases: TGTGCCAAACAGGGGTATCAGGACACTGAAGCTTTCTTT. As protein: CAKQGYQDTEAFF. The chain is built from TRBV30 and TRBJ1-1; 7 positions match TRBD1. Unmatched junction bases numbered 9, after V lost 8 bases and J lost 3 bases. This CDR3 region has 13 residues. Looked up from germline, CDR1 is GTSNPN and CDR2 is SVGIG (reference sequence). Full variable domain (rest looked up from reference TRBV30 and TRBJ1-1): SQTIHQWPATLVQPVGSPLSLECTVEGTSNPNLYWYRQAAGRGLQLLFYSVGIGQISSEVPQNLSASRPQDRQFILSSKKLLLSDSGFYLCAKQGYQDTEAFFGQGTRLTVV.

The rearrangement joins TRBV12-3 or TRBV12-4 to TRBJ2-2; D remains ambiguous. The CDR3 is made up of 15 amino acids. Trimming shortened V by 7 bases and J by 1 base, and 13 bases separated the two germline ends. Here the CDR3 reads CASNNRRVNTGELFF. CDR3 nucleotide sequence: TGTGCCAGCAACAATCGTCGGGTGAACACCGGGGAGCTGTTTTTT.

This clonotype was detected ten times or more. The J gene is TRBJ2-5, the V gene TRBV18; the D is unclear. CDR3 length: 13 amino acids. V was trimmed by 6 bases and J by 1 base, leaving 9 bases between them. Germline CDR1 reads KGHSH; CDR2 reads LQKENI. For the CDR3, the DNA is TGTGCCAGCTCGGCCGGGTCCCAAGAGACCCAGTACTTC. The encoded protein is CASSAGSQETQYF.

V gene TRBV20-1 combines with J gene TRBJ1-1, with D possibly TRBD1 on 5 matching bases. The V gene's germline CDR1 is DFQATT and CDR2 SNEGSKA (reference sequence). Trimming cost V 3 bases and J 3 bases, with 14 bases left between them. The CDR3 loop spans 14 amino acids. CDR3 amino acids: CSASNGAVHTEAFF. The CDR3 nucleotides are TGCAGTGCTAGCAACGGGGCCGTTCACACTGAAGCTTTCTTT.

The chain has TRBV20-1 and TRBJ2-3; 7 positions agree with TRBD1. V was clipped by 5 bases and J by 3 bases; unmatched bases: 8. CDR1 DFQATT and CDR2 SNEGSKA come from the germline V gene (reference sequence). CDR3 length: 14 amino acids. The CDR3 sequence is CSAPENRGTDTQYF. CDR3 nucleotides: TGCAGTGCTCCCGAGAACAGGGGAACAGATACGCAGTATTTT.

This chain uses TRBV6-6 with TRBJ2-1; D not certain. The CDR3 length is 14 residues. V was pared by 5 bases and J by 7 bases, with 15 bases between. Germline V gene sequence: CDR1 MNHNY, CDR2 SVGAGI (reference sequence). CDR3 amino acids: CASSTRVPRNEQFF. DNA for the CDR3: TGTGCCAGCAGTACCCGGGTACCGAGGAATGAGCAGTTCTTC.

The rearrangement links TRBV12-3 or TRBV12-4 to TRBJ1-5; perhaps TRBD1 as D (6 bases). The V gene lost 6 bases and the J gene lost 6 bases, with 15 bases spanning the gap. The CDR3 loop spans 14 amino acids. The CDR3 sequence: CASSLGQRGQPQHF. The CDR3, as DNA: TGTGCCAGCAGCCTTGGACAGAGGGGTCAGCCCCAGCATTTT.

This clonotype was counted at least ten times. The chain employs TRBV14 and TRBJ2-1; 7 nucleotides line up with TRBD2. The V gene end was trimmed by 1 base and the J gene end by 2 bases; junction bases not matched to a gene: 5. CDR1 and CDR2 from the germline V gene are SGHDN and FVKESK. This CDR3 is 16 amino acids long. This CDR3 reads CASSQGGGYPYNEQFF. The DNA for the CDR3 is TGTGCCAGCAGCCAAGGGGGGGGGTACCCCTACAATGAGCAGTTCTTC.

This clonotype was counted many times. The chain's CDR3 is CASSERGLSTNEQFF. The CDR3, as DNA: TGTGCCAGCAGTGAACGGGGACTATCCACCAATGAGCAGTTCTTC. V is TRBV2 and J is TRBJ2-1, with 7 bases matching TRBD2. CDR3 size: 15 residues. Looked up from germline, CDR1 is SNHLY and CDR2 is FYNNEI. Trimming removed 2 bases from V and 6 bases from J; junction bases left unmatched: 7.

The chain couples TRBV7-9 to TRBJ1-2, with 9 nucleotides matching TRBD1. The CDR3 is made up of 18 amino acids. Germline V gene sequence: CDR1 SEHNR, CDR2 FQNEAQ (reference sequence). Losses at the gene ends were 1 base for V and 5 bases for J; bases not matched to a gene: 14. The CDR3 sequence: CASSLGVTGGTVDYGYTF. The CDR3 nucleotides are TGTGCCAGCAGCTTAGGCGTGACAGGGGGAACGGTGGATTATGGCTACACCTTC.

This chain joins TRBV5-5 and TRBJ2-7, with D possibly being TRBD1 (6 bases). V shed 5 bases and J shed 3 bases, with 18 bases lying between them. Per germline, CDR1 SGHKS and CDR2 YYEKEE (reference sequence). This CDR3 is built from 15 residues. For the CDR3, the DNA is TGTGCCAGCAGGGAAGTACAGGGAAGGGTCTACGAGCAGTACTTC. Its protein is CASREVQGRVYEQYF.